These 19 T cell receptor beta chains came from one sample sequenced in a study of vaccination effects on CD4 cells after COVID-19. These receptors' antigens are unknown. Some clones are missing from TCRdb's copy, which holds only in-frame ones; the method was immunoSEQ multiplex PCR. The sample shows 35,000 to 55,000 clones, 65% to 80% of them seen only once. Following a 10-day culture, CD4+ T cells were purified. Two doses of either BNT162b2 or mRNA-1273 were given to each participant. The source material was CD4+ T cells from PBMCs cultured without peptide, sampled after COVID-19 vaccination. These receptors originate from a human donor who received a COVID-19 vaccine.

This clone has only a few counts. V gene TRBV2 combines with J gene TRBJ1-2, with D unresolved. Germline loops: CDR1 SNHLY, CDR2 FYNNEI. Trimming removed 3 bases at V and 8 bases at J, with 13 bases between. This CDR3 is 13 amino acids long. DNA for the CDR3: TGTGCCAGCAGTGATGGTCCCGCCTGGGGCTACACCTTC. Translated: CASSDGPAWGYTF.

V gene TRBV30 combines with J gene TRBJ2-3, with 7 nucleotides matching TRBD2. Per germline, CDR1 GTSNPN and CDR2 SVGIG (reference sequence). The CDR3 contains 14 residues. Unmatched junction bases numbered 10, after V lost 0 bases and J lost 10 bases. CDR3 loop: CAWSVGTTATPQYF. CDR3 in DNA: TGTGCCTGGAGTGTCGGGACTACGGCAACCCCGCAGTATTTT.

This rearrangement joins TRBV19 to TRBJ2-1, with 9 bases matching TRBD2. The V gene's germline CDR1 is LNHDA and CDR2 SQIVND (reference sequence). The CDR3 runs 14 residues. V lost 5 bases to trimming and J lost 6 bases; unmatched junction nucleotides: 5. CDR3 sequence reads: CASSLAGPPNEQFF. The DNA for the CDR3 is TGTGCCAGTAGTCTAGCGGGACCCCCCAATGAGCAGTTCTTC.

The rearrangement links TRBV5-1 to TRBJ2-6; the D is unclear. CDR1 and CDR2 (germline): SGHRS, YFSETQ. This CDR3 has 15 residues. Trimming shortened V by 0 bases and J by 0 bases, and 4 bases separated the two germline ends. The CDR3 reads CASSLVASGANVLTF. For the CDR3, the DNA is TGCGCCAGCAGCTTGGTTGCCTCTGGGGCCAACGTCCTGACTTTC.

V gene TRBV11-1 combines with J gene TRBJ1-2; tentatively, D is TRBD1 (5 bases). V was pared by 5 bases and J by 4 bases, with 17 bases between. The CDR3 runs 15 residues. Looked up from germline, CDR1 is SGHAT and CDR2 is FQDESV (reference sequence). The CDR3: CASSPGRGSFYGYTF. DNA for the CDR3: TGTGCCAGCAGCCCCGGGAGGGGCTCCTTCTATGGCTACACCTTC.

J is TRBJ1-2 and V is TRBV7-2; D is unresolved. The germline V gene encodes CDR1 SGHTA and CDR2 FQGNSA. The V end lost 3 bases, the J end lost 1 base, and 6 bases lay between the germline ends. The CDR3 contains 13 residues. The CDR3 region is CASSFDGNYGYTF. CDR3 DNA: TGTGCCAGCAGCTTTGACGGTAACTATGGCTACACCTTC.

The CDR3 sequence is CASSEAGSYNEQFF. The CDR3 nucleotides read TGTGCCAGCAGTGAAGCGGGCTCCTACAATGAGCAGTTCTTC. V gene TRBV25-1 combines with J gene TRBJ2-1; D is perhaps TRBD2 (5 bases). Deletions cut 2 bases from V and 0 bases from J, with 5 bases between. The germline V gene has CDR1 MGHDK and CDR2 SYGVNS. CDR3 size: 14 residues.

The V gene is TRBV9, the J gene TRBJ1-2; perhaps TRBD1 as D (6 bases). V lost 0 bases and J lost 5, with 14 bases in between. Germline V lookup: CDR1 SGDLS, CDR2 YYNGEE. The CDR3 loop spans 15 amino acids. The CDR3 region is CASSVGPGAGYGYTF. The CDR3 DNA is TGTGCCAGCAGCGTAGGCCCGGGGGCGGGGTATGGCTACACCTTC.

This rearrangement joins TRBV7-9 to TRBJ1-5; maybe TRBD1 (6 bases). V lost 7 bases to trimming and J lost 4 bases, with 8 bases between them. The germline V gene encodes CDR1 SEHNR and CDR2 FQNEAQ (reference sequence). The CDR3 contains 12 residues. In DNA form, the CDR3 reads TGTGCCAGCACTACAGGGAATCAGCCCCAGCATTTT. Encoded protein: CASTTGNQPQHF.

V is TRBV19 and J is TRBJ2-7; 10 bases map to TRBD1. CDR1 and CDR2 from the germline V gene are LNHDA and SQIVND (reference sequence). This CDR3 has 14 amino acids. V shed 8 bases and J 2 bases; nucleotides not matched to a gene: 6. CDR3 sequence (DNA): TGTGCCAGTGGGACAGGGGAAATGACCTACGAGCAGTACTTC. Translation gives CASGTGEMTYEQYF.

This clone came up a few times. V gene TRBV4-2 combines with J gene TRBJ1-5; tentatively, D is TRBD1 (5 bases). The CDR3 consists of 14 residues. Trimming shortened V by 0 bases and J by 7 bases, and 10 bases separated the two germline ends. Germline CDR1 LGHNA, CDR2 YNFKEQ. This CDR3 reads CASSQDMGEQPQHF. CDR3 coding DNA: TGTGCCAGCAGCCAAGATATGGGGGAGCAGCCCCAGCATTTT.

As regards this clone: A junction end diverges from the germline sequence, so it may reflect a read error. This chain joins TRBV6-5 and TRBJ1-4; 7 nucleotides match TRBD1. The CDR3 has 16 residues. Looked up from germline, CDR1 is MNHEY and CDR2 is SVGAGI. CDR3 residues: CASIYPRGEGSEKLFF. The CDR3 DNA is TGTGCCAGCATTTACCCCAGGGGGGAGGGGAGTGAAAAACTGTTTTTT.

This chain uses TRBV6-4 with TRBJ2-1, with 9 bases lining up with TRBD2. This CDR3 has 15 residues. After removal of 0 bases from V and 4 bases from J, the junction contained 1 base not matched to a gene. The V gene's germline CDR1 is MRHNA and CDR2 SNTAGT. CDR3 bases: TGTGCCAGCAGTGACTCTAGCGGGAGTTACAATGAGCAGTTCTTC. This codes for CASSDSSGSYNEQFF.

The V gene is TRBV27, the J gene TRBJ1-1; TRBD1 is a possible D gene (6 bases). V lost 2 bases and J 7 bases, leaving 20 bases between the germline ends. The CDR3 consists of 16 residues. The germline CDR1 and CDR2 sequences are MNHEY and SMNVEV (reference sequence). The CDR3 coding sequence is TGTGCCAGCAGTTTACGCCCGGGGCTGGGGGCAAGTGAAGCTTTCTTT. Amino acids: CASSLRPGLGASEAFF.

V and J are TRBV10-2 and TRBJ1-5, with 7 bases identical to TRBD1. Germline V gives CDR1 WSHSY, CDR2 SAAADI. The CDR3 length is 13 residues. With V trimmed by 5 bases and J by 2 bases, 0 bases remained unmatched. CDR3 nucleotide sequence: TGCGCCAGCAGTACAGGGGGCAATCAGCCCCAGCATTTT. As protein: CASSTGGNQPQHF.

In this sample, this clone turned up once. The genes are TRBV6-1 and TRBJ1-2; the D gene is possibly TRBD1 (5 bases). Trimming took 1 base from V and 4 from J, leaving 16 bases between them. Germline assignment: CDR1 MNHNS and CDR2 SASEGT. The CDR3 runs to 16 residues. The CDR3 sequence: CASSEGDPGSGYGYTF. CDR3 nucleotides: TGTGCCAGCAGTGAAGGGGACCCCGGCTCGGGCTATGGCTACACCTTC.

This clone was seen only a few times. The chain recombines TRBV11-3 with TRBJ2-7; the match to TRBD1 covers 9 bases. Germline V CDR1 and CDR2: SGHNT, YENEEA. After removal of 5 bases from V and 2 bases from J, the junction contained 13 bases not matched to a gene. This CDR3 has 17 residues. CDR3 in amino acids: CASSPAGQGRSTYEQYF. The CDR3 DNA sequence: TGTGCCAGCAGCCCAGCCGGACAGGGGCGCTCAACCTACGAGCAGTACTTC.

The V gene is TRBV7-2, the J gene TRBJ2-5, with 11 bases matching TRBD1. The CDR3 sequence is 13 residues long. Germline V gives CDR1 SGHTA, CDR2 FQGNSA. V trimming: 5 bases; J trimming: 4 bases; junction bases outside the gene matches: 0. Written as DNA, the CDR3 is TGTGCCAGCAGCGGACAGGGGGCAGAGACCCAGTACTTC. Translating it yields CASSGQGAETQYF.

CDR3: CASSLNGGTEYSPLHF. CDR3 bases: TGTGCCAGCAGCTTAAACGGTGGAACAGAGTACTCACCCCTCCACTTT. The chain carries TRBV13 and TRBJ1-6, with D hard to call. From germline, CDR1 is PRHDT and CDR2 FYEKMQ (reference sequence). V lost 2 bases, J lost 10 bases, and 18 bases lay in between. CDR3 length: 16 residues.